Here is one T cell receptor beta chain with its context. The antigen is not known. This entry is derived from a study of brain metastases from non-small cell lung cancer. General study points: Brain metastases had lower T-cell infiltration than primary tumors. TCR repertoires overlapped largely between brain metastases and matched primaries.

Assay used: immunoSEQ multiplex PCR; TCRdb lists only in-frame clones, some missing. The repertoire consists of more than 3,500 clones, with roughly 88% occurring once and the leading ten covering around 6.6%. V gave up 4 bases and J gave up 7 bases, with 20 bases separating them. This CDR3 has 15 amino acids. CDR1 is MNHEY, CDR2 SMNVEV, per germline (reference sequence). The receptor comes from a donor aged 40 or older with non-small cell lung cancer. The rearrangement uses TRBV27 and TRBJ2-7; D perhaps matches TRBD1 (6 bases). The sample was primary lung tumor tissue. CDR3 bases: TGTGCCAGCAGTTCCCCCGGGACATTGTTGGGGGAGCAGTACTTC. Translation gives CASSSPGTLLGEQYF.